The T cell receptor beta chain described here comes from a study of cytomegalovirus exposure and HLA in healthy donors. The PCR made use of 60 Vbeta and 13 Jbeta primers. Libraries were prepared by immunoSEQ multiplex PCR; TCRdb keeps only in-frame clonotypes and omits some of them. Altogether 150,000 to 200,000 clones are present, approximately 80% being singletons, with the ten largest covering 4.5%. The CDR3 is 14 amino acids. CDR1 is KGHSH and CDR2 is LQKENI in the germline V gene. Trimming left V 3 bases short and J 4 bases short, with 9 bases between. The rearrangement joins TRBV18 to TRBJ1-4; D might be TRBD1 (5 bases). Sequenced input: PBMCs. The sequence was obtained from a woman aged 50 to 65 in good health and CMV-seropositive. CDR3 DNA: TGTGCCAGCTCACCGCAGGGCATTAATGAAAAACTGTTTTTT. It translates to CASSPQGINEKLFF.